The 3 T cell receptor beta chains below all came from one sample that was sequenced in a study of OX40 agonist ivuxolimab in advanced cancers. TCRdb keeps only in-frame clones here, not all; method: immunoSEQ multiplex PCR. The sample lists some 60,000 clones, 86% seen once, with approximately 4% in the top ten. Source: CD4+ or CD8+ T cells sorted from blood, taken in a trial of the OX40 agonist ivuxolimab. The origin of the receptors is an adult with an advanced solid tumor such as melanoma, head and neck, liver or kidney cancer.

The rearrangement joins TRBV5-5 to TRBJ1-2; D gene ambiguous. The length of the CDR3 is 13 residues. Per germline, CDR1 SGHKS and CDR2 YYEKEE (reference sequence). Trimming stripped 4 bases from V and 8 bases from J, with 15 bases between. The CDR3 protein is CASSGLGVWGYTF. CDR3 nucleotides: TGTGCCAGCAGCGGGTTAGGAGTCTGGGGCTACACCTTC.

The CDR3: CASSWGTGFDGYTF. CDR3 DNA sequence: TGCGCCAGCAGCTGGGGGACAGGATTTGATGGCTACACCTTC. The rearrangement joins TRBV5-1 to TRBJ1-2, with 8 nucleotides matching TRBD1. The V gene's germline CDR1 is SGHRS and CDR2 YFSETQ. The CDR3 consists of 14 residues. Unmatched junction bases numbered 7, after V lost 3 bases and J lost 6 bases. Supplemented by reference TRBV5-1 and TRBJ1-2, the full variable domain reads KAGVTQTPRYLIKTRGQQVTLSCSPISGHRSVSWYQQTPGQGLQFLFEYFSETQRNKGNFPGRFSGRQFSNSRSEMNVSTLELGDSALYLCASSWGTGFDGYTFGSGTRLTVV.

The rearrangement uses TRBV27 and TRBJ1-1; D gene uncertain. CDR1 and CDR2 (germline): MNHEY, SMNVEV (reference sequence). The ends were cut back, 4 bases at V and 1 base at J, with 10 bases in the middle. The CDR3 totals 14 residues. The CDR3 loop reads CASSSRLQNTEAFF. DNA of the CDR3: TGTGCCAGCAGTTCAAGACTGCAGAACACTGAAGCTTTCTTT.